The 15 T cell receptor beta chains below come from one sample, sequenced in a study of blood T cell repertoires in COVID-19. Profiling relied on immunoSEQ multiplex PCR, and the TCRdb table lists in-frame clones only, not all of them. The table records roughly 210,000 clones, about nine tenths of them present only once. The sample comprised peripheral blood. All receptors come from a man in his 70s with acute or convalescent COVID-19.

This clone was seen only a few times. V and J are TRBV19 and TRBJ2-1; D gene ambiguous. Per the germline V gene, CDR1 is LNHDA and CDR2 is SQIVND (reference sequence). The CDR3 has 17 residues. V was trimmed by 5 bases and J by 3 bases, leaving 20 bases between them. The CDR3: CASSPFGGSANYNEQFF. The CDR3 nucleotides read TGTGCCAGTAGTCCCTTCGGCGGATCCGCTAACTACAATGAGCAGTTCTTC.

J is TRBJ2-7 and V is TRBV19, with a possible D match to TRBD2 (6 bases). The germline V and J ends were trimmed by 5 bases and 2 bases, with 13 bases remaining between them. The CDR3 runs to 14 residues. Germline CDR1 and CDR2: LNHDA and SQIVND (reference sequence). This CDR3 is CASSPEAGAYEQYF. CDR3 DNA sequence: TGTGCCAGTAGTCCAGAAGCGGGTGCCTACGAGCAGTACTTC.

V is TRBV5-1 and J is TRBJ2-7; D ambiguous. Trimming removed 7 bases at V and 0 bases at J, with 5 bases between. This CDR3 region has 11 residues. Germline assignment: CDR1 SGHRS and CDR2 YFSETQ. The CDR3 protein is CASRSSYEQYF. CDR3 sequence (DNA): TGCGCCAGCCGCAGCTCCTACGAGCAGTACTTC.

The chain carries TRBV29-1 and TRBJ1-1, with 7 nucleotides matching TRBD1. V dropped 6 bases and J dropped 2; count of bases not matched to a gene: 6. The CDR3 runs 13 residues. The germline CDR1 and CDR2 sequences are SQVTM and ANQGSEA. As DNA, the CDR3 is TGCAGCGTGGAGGGGACAGACAACACTGAAGCTTTCTTT. It yields the protein CSVEGTDNTEAFF.

In DNA, the CDR3 is TGTGCCAGCAGTTACACACAGGGTTTGGCTGAGCAGTTCTTC. Protein: CASSYTQGLAEQFF. The chain joins TRBV6-6 to TRBJ2-1; tentatively, D is TRBD1 (6 bases). The CDR3 sequence is 14 residues long. The ends were cut back, 2 bases at V and 9 bases at J, with 14 bases in the middle. CDR1 is MNHNY and CDR2 is SVGAGI in the germline V gene (reference sequence).

J is TRBJ2-5 and V is TRBV4-2; TRBD1 aligns across 7 bases. Looked up from germline, CDR1 is LGHNA and CDR2 is YNFKEQ. The CDR3 totals 11 residues. After removal of 6 bases from V and 9 bases from J, the junction contained 4 bases not matched to a gene. The CDR3 sequence: CASSSTGAQYF. CDR3 nucleotide sequence: TGTGCCAGCAGTTCAACAGGGGCCCAGTACTTC.

V gene TRBV7-9 combines with J gene TRBJ2-1; a possible D gene is TRBD2 (6 bases). Per the germline V gene, CDR1 is SEHNR and CDR2 is FQNEAQ (reference sequence). V was cut by 5 bases and J by 0 bases, with 17 bases left in between. This CDR3 contains 17 residues. The CDR3 region has the DNA TGTGCCAGCAGCCGACGGACTACTCACTCCTCCTACAATGAGCAGTTCTTC. It encodes CASSRRTTHSSYNEQFF.

The chain combines TRBV11-1 with TRBJ1-2; TRBD1 matches at 7 bases. The CDR3 runs to 13 residues. The V gene end was trimmed by 2 bases and the J gene end by 3 bases; junction bases not matched to a gene: 0. Germline V gives CDR1 SGHAT, CDR2 FQDESV (reference sequence). CDR3 in amino acids: CASSLTGDYGYTF. CDR3 DNA: TGTGCCAGCAGCTTAACAGGGGACTATGGCTACACCTTC. Full variable domain (outside the CDR3, taken from reference TRBV11-1 and TRBJ1-2): EAEVAQSPRYKITEKSQAVAFWCDPISGHATLYWYRQILGQGPELLVQFQDESVVDDSQLPKDRFSAERLKGVDSTLKIQPAELGDSAMYLCASSLTGDYGYTFGSGTRLTVV.

CDR3 DNA: TGCGCCACCAACGGGGGGGTATCTCCTGAAAAACTGTTTTTT. Its translation is CATNGGVSPEKLFF. This chain joins TRBV10-1 and TRBJ1-4, with TRBD1 as a possible D gene (5 bases). The CDR3 loop spans 14 amino acids. CDR1 and CDR2 (germline): WNHNN, SYGVQD (reference sequence). Trimming took off 10 bases at V and 7 bases at J, with 19 bases between the two ends.

The CDR3 DNA reads TGTGCCAGCAGCATCTCCGGTTTGTGGGCCCTAAATGAGCAGTTCTTC. Translating it yields CASSISGLWALNEQFF. This chain joins TRBV13 and TRBJ2-1; no firm D call. CDR1 is PRHDT, CDR2 FYEKMQ, per germline (reference sequence). The CDR3 is 16 residues long. Trimming pared 5 bases from V and 7 bases from J, leaving 21 bases between.

The genes are TRBV28 and TRBJ1-5; 7 bases are a match to TRBD1. Germline CDR1 and CDR2: MDHEN and SYDVKM. The junction had 9 bases not matched to a gene; V was cut back by 6 bases and J by 4 bases. The CDR3 consists of 15 residues. Written as DNA, the CDR3 is TGTGCCAGCAGCCTGAGCGAGGGGGCTAATCAGCCCCAGCATTTT. Translated, it gives CASSLSEGANQPQHF.

The chain uses TRBV2 and TRBJ1-6; perhaps TRBD1 as D (5 bases). Germline loops: CDR1 SNHLY, CDR2 FYNNEI. This CDR3 region has 15 residues. V lost 4 bases and J lost 10, with 17 bases in between. CDR3 sequence: CASSAGGGIGSPLHF. For the CDR3, the DNA is TGTGCCAGCAGTGCCGGGGGGGGGATAGGATCACCCCTCCACTTT.

The chain has TRBV30 and TRBJ1-1, with TRBD1 identical over 10 bases. Trimming took 2 bases from V and 1 from J; bases not matched to a gene: 1. The CDR3 loop spans 14 amino acids. Per the germline V gene, CDR1 is GTSNPN and CDR2 is SVGIG (reference sequence). CDR3 sequence (DNA): TGTGCCTGGAGTCGGGACAGGGGGAACACTGAAGCTTTCTTT. This sequence encodes CAWSRDRGNTEAFF.

In nucleotides, the CDR3 is TGTGCCAGCAGCTCTCGCGGAGGGTCCCACGGGGAGCTGTTTTTT. Protein product: CASSSRGGSHGELFF. The chain is built from TRBV11-3 and TRBJ2-2, with D possibly matching TRBD2 (6 bases). Germline assignment: CDR1 SGHNT and CDR2 YENEEA. The CDR3 is 15 residues long. The V and J ends lost 4 bases and 7 bases respectively, with 16 bases between them.

The CDR3 nucleotides read TGTGCCAGCAGCTTAATGCGGCCCCCCCTGGCTTTCTTT. The encoded protein is CASSLMRPPLAFF. This chain links TRBV7-9 with TRBJ1-1; D call uncertain. The CDR3 totals 13 residues. Trimming cost V 2 bases and J 11 bases, with 15 bases left between them. Germline V CDR1 and CDR2: SEHNR, FQNEAQ (reference sequence).